Listed below are T cell receptor beta chains from one sample, sequenced in a study of blood T cell repertoires in COVID-19. Only in-frame clones appear in the TCRdb table, and some are missing; sequencing was by immunoSEQ multiplex PCR. The top ten hold about 1.8% of the sample, which has approximately 200,000 clones, 84% seen once. Sequenced: PBMCs or T cells enriched from blood (not recorded which). These receptors all stem from a man in his sixties who had recovered from COVID-19. Each CDR3 is given with its conserved first and last residue. A D gene is named only where the DNA matches it firmly. A clone size is listed for some rows: how often the clone was seen (once, few, many), or a class if it is expanded.

CDR3 length	V gene	clone size	D gene	J gene	CDR3 protein	CDR3 DNA
15	TRBV7-2	once	TRBD2	TRBJ2-1	CASSLGGAGGNEQFF	TGTGCCAGCAGCTTAGGCGGAGCGGGGGGCAATGAGCAGTTCTTC
16	TRBV18	once	TRBD2	TRBJ2-5	CASSPPSPLRGDTQYF	TGTGCCAGCTCACCACCGTCCCCCTTGCGGGGGGACACCCAGTACTTC
14	TRBV4-3	NA	TRBD1	TRBJ1-1	CASSLGTVDTEAFF	TGCGCCAGCAGCCTCGGGACAGTCGACACTGAAGCTTTCTTT
17	TRBV7-8	NA	TRBD2	TRBJ2-2	CASSFVAGGRNTGELFF	TGTGCCAGCAGCTTCGTAGCGGGGGGGAGGAACACCGGGGAGCTGTTTTTT
14	TRBV4-3	NA	TRBD1	TRBJ2-7	CASSPGQGAGEQYF	TGCGCCAGCAGCCCGGGACAGGGGGCTGGAGAGCAGTACTTC
16	TRBV5-1	NA	TRBD1	TRBJ1-4	CASSVTGATTNEKLFF	TGCGCCAGCAGCGTGACAGGGGCAACGACTAATGAAAAACTGTTTTTT
13	TRBV4-3	NA	NA	TRBJ2-5	CASSQGLTETQYF	TGCGCCAGCAGCCAAGGACTGACAGAGACCCAGTACTTC
14	TRBV6-5	NA	TRBD1	TRBJ2-7	CASRRQGSFYEQYF	TGTGCCAGCAGACGACAGGGTTCTTTTTACGAGCAGTACTTC
15	TRBV4-1	NA	TRBD2	TRBJ2-1	CASSQDSSGGNEQFF	TGCGCCAGCAGCCAAGATTCTAGCGGGGGAAATGAGCAGTTCTTC
15	TRBV6-4	NA	TRBD2	TRBJ2-7	CASSRGVAGPGEVYF	TGTGCCAGCTCCCGAGGGGTAGCGGGGCCGGGGGAGGTGTACTTC
14	TRBV19	NA	TRBD1	TRBJ1-4	CASSTTGGFEKLFF	TGTGCCAGTAGTACGACAGGGGGATTTGAAAAACTGTTTTTT
16	TRBV3-1/TRBV3-2	NA	NA	TRBJ2-7	CASSQASRGHSYEQYF	TGTGCCAGCAGCCAAGCTTCGCGGGGGCACTCCTACGAGCAGTACTTC
14	TRBV19	NA	TRBD1	TRBJ1-2	CASSIPGQGSGYTF	TGTGCCAGTAGTATCCCGGGACAGGGGTCTGGCTACACCTTC
14	TRBV27	NA	NA	TRBJ1-2	CASSLTGRHYGYTF	TGTGCCAGCAGTTTAACAGGGCGCCACTATGGCTACACCTTC
16	TRBV5-1	NA	NA	TRBJ2-2	CASSPLGRGEAGELFF	TGCGCCAGCAGCCCTCTCGGCAGGGGCGAGGCCGGGGAGCTGTTTTTT
15	TRBV7-9	once	TRBD2	TRBJ2-4	CASSTSGAPYHIQYF	TGTGCCAGCAGCACTAGCGGGGCGCCCTATCACATTCAGTACTTC
16	TRBV11-3	NA	TRBD1	TRBJ2-1	CASSLGGDRVFDEQFF	TGTGCCAGCAGCTTAGGCGGGGACAGGGTATTTGATGAGCAGTTCTTC
12	TRBV29-1	NA	NA	TRBJ1-2	CSVEVGSGGYTF	TGCAGCGTTGAAGTTGGGAGTGGCGGCTACACCTTC
18	TRBV5-6	NA	TRBD1	TRBJ1-2	CASSLSGPGGFSDYGYTF	TGTGCCAGCAGCCTAAGCGGCCCAGGGGGTTTTTCGGACTATGGCTACACCTTC
13	TRBV7-2	NA	TRBD1	TRBJ1-2	CASRTGTAYGYTF	TGTGCCAGCAGGACCGGGACAGCCTATGGCTACACCTTC
16	TRBV19	once	NA	TRBJ2-2	CASSPQGRTNTGELFF	TGTGCCAGTAGTCCACAGGGACGGACAAACACCGGGGAGCTGTTTTTT
13	TRBV14	NA	NA	TRBJ1-1	CASSPLRGALAFF	TGTGCCAGCAGCCCCCTTCGGGGGGCTCTAGCTTTCTTT
16	TRBV7-9	NA	NA	TRBJ1-2	CASSLGPGEAVNGYTF	TGTGCCAGCAGCTTAGGGCCAGGGGAAGCGGTCAATGGCTACACCTTC
16	TRBV9	few	TRBD1	TRBJ1-3	CASSARQGSFGNTIYF	TGTGCCAGCAGCGCCAGACAGGGTTCCTTTGGAAACACCATATATTTT
15	TRBV5-4	NA	NA	TRBJ2-5	CASSLQWGPQETQYF	TGTGCCAGCAGCTTGCAGTGGGGGCCCCAAGAGACCCAGTACTTC
15	TRBV5-1	NA	TRBD1	TRBJ1-1	CASSLRGQGFTEAFF	TGCGCCAGCAGCTTGCGGGGACAGGGATTCACTGAAGCTTTCTTT
16	TRBV19	NA	TRBD1	TRBJ1-3	CASSPSSDRVGNTIYF	TGTGCCAGTAGTCCCTCCTCTGACAGGGTTGGAAACACCATATATTTT
15	TRBV10-2	once	NA	TRBJ1-4	CASSKNSGGNEKLFF	TGCGCCAGCAGTAAGAACTCGGGCGGGAATGAAAAACTGTTTTTT